This T cell receptor (beta chain) was obtained from a study of OX40 agonist ivuxolimab in advanced cancers. General study points: Some nonresponders also had low normalized T-cell clonal expansion. More expanded clones were seen, on average, in CD8+ T cells than in CD4+.

Regarding this clone: Its antigen is as yet unknown.

The CDR3 length is 15 residues. The V segment lost 1 base and the J segment 4 bases; nucleotides outside the gene matches: 3. From germline, CDR1 is MNHEY and CDR2 SVGAGI. TCRdb's copy holds only in-frame clones and misses some; the assay was immunoSEQ multiplex PCR. Of around 48,000 clones in the sample, 83% were seen once. The sequencing used CD4+ or CD8+ T cells sorted from blood, collected in a trial of the OX40 agonist ivuxolimab. The V call is TRBV6-5, the J call TRBJ1-2; TRBD1 matches at 10 bases. The clonotype was recovered from an adult with an advanced solid tumor such as melanoma, head and neck, liver or kidney cancer. CDR3 sequence reads: CASSYLGTGVYGYTF. The CDR3 DNA follows: TGTGCCAGCAGTTACTTGGGGACAGGGGTCTATGGCTACACCTTC.